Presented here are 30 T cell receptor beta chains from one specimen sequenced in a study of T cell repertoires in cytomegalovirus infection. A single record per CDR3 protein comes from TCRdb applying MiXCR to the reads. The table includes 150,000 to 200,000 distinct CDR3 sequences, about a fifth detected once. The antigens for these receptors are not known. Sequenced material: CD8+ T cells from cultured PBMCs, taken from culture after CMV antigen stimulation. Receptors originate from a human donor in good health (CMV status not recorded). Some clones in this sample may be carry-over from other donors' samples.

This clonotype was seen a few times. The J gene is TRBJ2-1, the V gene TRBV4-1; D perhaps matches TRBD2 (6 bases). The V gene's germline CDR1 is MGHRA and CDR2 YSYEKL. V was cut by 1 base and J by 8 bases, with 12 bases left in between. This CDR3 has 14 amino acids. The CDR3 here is CASSQVGTGDEQFF. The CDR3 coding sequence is TGCGCCAGCAGCCAAGTCGGAACGGGGGATGAGCAGTTCTTC.

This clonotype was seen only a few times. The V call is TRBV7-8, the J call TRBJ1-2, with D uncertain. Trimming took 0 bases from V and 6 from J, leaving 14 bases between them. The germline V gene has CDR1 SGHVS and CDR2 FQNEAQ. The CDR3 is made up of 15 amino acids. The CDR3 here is CASSLARVLNNGYTF. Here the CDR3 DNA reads TGTGCCAGCAGCTTAGCCCGGGTCCTCAATAATGGCTACACCTTC.

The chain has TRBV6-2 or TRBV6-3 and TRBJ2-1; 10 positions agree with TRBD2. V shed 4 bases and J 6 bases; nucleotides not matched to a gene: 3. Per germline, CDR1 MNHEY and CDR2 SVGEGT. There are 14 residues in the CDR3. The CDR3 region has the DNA TGTGCCAGCAGTTCTAGCGGGGGTCTCAATGAGCAGTTCTTC. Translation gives CASSSSGGLNEQFF.

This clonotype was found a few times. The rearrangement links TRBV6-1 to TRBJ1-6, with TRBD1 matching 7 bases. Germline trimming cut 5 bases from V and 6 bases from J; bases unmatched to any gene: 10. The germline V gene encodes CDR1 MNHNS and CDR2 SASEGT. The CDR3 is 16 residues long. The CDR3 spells CASSYNRDSFNSPLHF. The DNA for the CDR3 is TGTGCCAGCAGTTACAATCGGGACAGCTTTAATTCACCCCTCCACTTT.

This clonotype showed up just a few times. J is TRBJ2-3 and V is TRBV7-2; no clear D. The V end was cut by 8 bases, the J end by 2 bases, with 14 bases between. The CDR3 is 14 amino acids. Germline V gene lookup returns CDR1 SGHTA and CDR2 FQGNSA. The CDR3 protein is CASGRWGNTDTQYF. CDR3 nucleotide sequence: TGTGCCAGCGGCAGATGGGGAAACACAGATACGCAGTATTTT.

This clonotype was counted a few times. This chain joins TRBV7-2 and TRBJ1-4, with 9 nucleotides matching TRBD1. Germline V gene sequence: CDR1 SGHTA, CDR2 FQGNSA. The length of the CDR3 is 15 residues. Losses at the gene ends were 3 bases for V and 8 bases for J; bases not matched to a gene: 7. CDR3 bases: TGTGCCAGCAGCTTCGGAGACAGGGGGGGAGAAAAACTGTTTTTT. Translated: CASSFGDRGGEKLFF.

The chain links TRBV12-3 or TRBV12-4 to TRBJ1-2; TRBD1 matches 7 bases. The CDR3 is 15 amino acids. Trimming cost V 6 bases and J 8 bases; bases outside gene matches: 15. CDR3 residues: CASSPSARGARGYTF. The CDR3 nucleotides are TGTGCCAGCAGCCCAAGTGCCAGGGGGGCGAGAGGCTACACCTTC.

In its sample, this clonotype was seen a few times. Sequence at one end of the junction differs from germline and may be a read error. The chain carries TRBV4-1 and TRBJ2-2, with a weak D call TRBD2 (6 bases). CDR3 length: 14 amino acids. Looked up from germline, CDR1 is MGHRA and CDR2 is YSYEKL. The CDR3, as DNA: TGCGCCAGCAGCCAAGATAAGCGGGCCGGGCAGCTGTTTTTT. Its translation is CASSQDKRAGQLFF.

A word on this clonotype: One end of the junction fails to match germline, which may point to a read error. CDR3 residues: CARSETSGQTEAFF. Written as DNA, the CDR3 is TGTGCCCGCAGTGAAACTTCAGGGCAGACTGAAGCTTTCTTT. The rearrangement joins TRBV6-5 to TRBJ1-1; D may be TRBD1 (5 bases). CDR1 and CDR2 from the germline V gene are MNHEY and SVGAGI. CDR3 size: 14 residues.

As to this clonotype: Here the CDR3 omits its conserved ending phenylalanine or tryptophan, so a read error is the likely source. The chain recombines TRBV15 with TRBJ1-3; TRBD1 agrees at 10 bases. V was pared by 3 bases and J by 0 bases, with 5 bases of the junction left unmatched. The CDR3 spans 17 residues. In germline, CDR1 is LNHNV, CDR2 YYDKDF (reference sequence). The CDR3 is CATSRGQGSFSGNTIYL. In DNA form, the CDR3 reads TGTGCCACCAGCAGGGGACAGGGGTCCTTCTCTGGAAACACCATATATTTA.

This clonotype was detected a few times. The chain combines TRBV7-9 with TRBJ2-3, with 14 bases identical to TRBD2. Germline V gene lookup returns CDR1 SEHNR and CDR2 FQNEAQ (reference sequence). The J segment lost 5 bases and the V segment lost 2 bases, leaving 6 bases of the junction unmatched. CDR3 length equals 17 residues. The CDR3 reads CASSLPAGTSGGDTQYF. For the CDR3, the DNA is TGTGCCAGCAGCTTACCAGCCGGGACTAGCGGGGGAGATACGCAGTATTTT. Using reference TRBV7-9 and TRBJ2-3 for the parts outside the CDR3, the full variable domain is DTGVSQNPRHKITKRGQNVTFRCDPISEHNRLYWYRQTLGQGPEFLTYFQNEAQLEKSRLLSDRFSAERPKGSFSTLEIQRTEQGDSAMYLCASSLPAGTSGGDTQYFGPGTRLTVL.

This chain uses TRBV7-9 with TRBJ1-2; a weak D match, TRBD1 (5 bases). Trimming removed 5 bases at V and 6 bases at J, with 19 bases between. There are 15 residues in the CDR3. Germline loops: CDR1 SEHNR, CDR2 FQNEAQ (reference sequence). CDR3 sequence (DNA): TGTGCCAGCAGCCCCGACAGCTACCTTACCCATGGCTACACCTTC. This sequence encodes CASSPDSYLTHGYTF. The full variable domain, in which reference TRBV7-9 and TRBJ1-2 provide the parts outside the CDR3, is DTGVSQNPRHKITKRGQNVTFRCDPISEHNRLYWYRQTLGQGPEFLTYFQNEAQLEKSRLLSDRFSAERPKGSFSTLEIQRTEQGDSAMYLCASSPDSYLTHGYTFGSGTRLTVV.

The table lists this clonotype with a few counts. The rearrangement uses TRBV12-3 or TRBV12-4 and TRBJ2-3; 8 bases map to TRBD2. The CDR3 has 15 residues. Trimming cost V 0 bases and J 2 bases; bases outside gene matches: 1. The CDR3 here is CASSLASGITDTQYF. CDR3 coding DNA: TGTGCCAGCAGTTTAGCTAGCGGGATCACAGATACGCAGTATTTT.

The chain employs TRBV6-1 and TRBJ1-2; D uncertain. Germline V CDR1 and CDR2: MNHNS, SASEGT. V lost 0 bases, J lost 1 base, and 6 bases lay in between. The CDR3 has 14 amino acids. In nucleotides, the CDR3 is TGTGCCAGCAGTGAAGCGCTTGTTAACTATGGCTACACCTTC. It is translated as CASSEALVNYGYTF.

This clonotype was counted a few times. The CDR3 spells CASSPSGGLNTEAFF. In nucleotides, the CDR3 is TGTGCCAGCAGCCCCAGCGGAGGACTTAACACTGAAGCTTTCTTT. This chain uses TRBV9 with TRBJ1-1, with D unresolved. V was clipped by 4 bases and J by 2 bases, with 15 bases between them. This CDR3 contains 15 residues. The germline gives CDR1 SGDLS, CDR2 YYNGEE. Full variable domain (remainder filled in from reference TRBV9 and TRBJ1-1): DSGVTQTPKHLITATGQRVTLRCSPRSGDLSVYWYQQSLDQGLQFLIQYYNGEERAKGNILERFSAQQFPDLHSELNLSSLELGDSALYFCASSPSGGLNTEAFFGQGTRLTVV.

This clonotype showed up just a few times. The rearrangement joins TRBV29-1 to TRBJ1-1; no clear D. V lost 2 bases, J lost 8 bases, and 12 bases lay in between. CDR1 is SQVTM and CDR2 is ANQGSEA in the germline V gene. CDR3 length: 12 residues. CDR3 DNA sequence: TGCAGCGTTGAAAGAGTGGGAGCCGAAGCTTTCTTT. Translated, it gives CSVERVGAEAFF.

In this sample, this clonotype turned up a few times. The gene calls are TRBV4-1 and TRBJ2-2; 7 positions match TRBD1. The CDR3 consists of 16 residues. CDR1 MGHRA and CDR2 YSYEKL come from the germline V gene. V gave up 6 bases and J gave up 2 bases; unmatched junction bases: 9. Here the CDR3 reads CASRPTGTDNTGELFF. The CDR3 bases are TGCGCCAGCAGACCGACCGGGACAGATAACACCGGGGAGCTGTTTTTT.

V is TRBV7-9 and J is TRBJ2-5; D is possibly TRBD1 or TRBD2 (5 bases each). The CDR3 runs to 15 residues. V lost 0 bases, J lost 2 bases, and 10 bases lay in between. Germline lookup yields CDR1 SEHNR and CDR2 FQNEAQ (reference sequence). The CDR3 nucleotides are TGTGCCAGCAGCTTAGCTGGGGGAACTCAAGAGACCCAGTACTTC. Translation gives CASSLAGGTQETQYF.

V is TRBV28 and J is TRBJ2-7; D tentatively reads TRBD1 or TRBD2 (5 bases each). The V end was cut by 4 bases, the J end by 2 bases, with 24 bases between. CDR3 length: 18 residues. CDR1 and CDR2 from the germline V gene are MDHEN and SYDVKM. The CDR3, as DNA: TGTGCCAGCAGTTCTGTCACACACCCTTGGGACCAGCCCTACGAGCAGTACTTC. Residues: CASSSVTHPWDQPYEQYF.

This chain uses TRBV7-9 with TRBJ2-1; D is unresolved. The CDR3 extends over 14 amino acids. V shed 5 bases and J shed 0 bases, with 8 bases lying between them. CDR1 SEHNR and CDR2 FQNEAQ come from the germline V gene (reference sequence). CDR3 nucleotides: TGTGCCAGCAGCCCCCCTCACTCCTACAATGAGCAGTTCTTC. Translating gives CASSPPHSYNEQFF.

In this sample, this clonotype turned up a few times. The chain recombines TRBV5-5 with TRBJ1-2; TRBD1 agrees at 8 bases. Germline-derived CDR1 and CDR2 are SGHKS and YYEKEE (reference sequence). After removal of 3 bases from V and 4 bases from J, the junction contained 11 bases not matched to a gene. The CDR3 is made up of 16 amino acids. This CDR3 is CASSSRDRTNAYGYTF. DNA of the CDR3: TGTGCCAGCAGCTCCCGGGACAGGACTAACGCCTATGGCTACACCTTC.

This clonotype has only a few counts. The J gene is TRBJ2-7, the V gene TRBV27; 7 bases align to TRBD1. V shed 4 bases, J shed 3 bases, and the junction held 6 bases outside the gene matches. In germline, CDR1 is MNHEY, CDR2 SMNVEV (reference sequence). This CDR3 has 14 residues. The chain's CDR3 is CASSSRQGNYEQYF. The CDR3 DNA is TGTGCCAGCAGTTCTCGACAGGGTAACTACGAGCAGTACTTC.

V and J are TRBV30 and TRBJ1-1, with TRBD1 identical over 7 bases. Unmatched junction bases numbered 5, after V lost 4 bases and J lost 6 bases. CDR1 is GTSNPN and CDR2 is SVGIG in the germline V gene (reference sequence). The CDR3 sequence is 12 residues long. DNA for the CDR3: TGTGCCTGGACCCCGGGACAGCCTGAAGCTTTCTTT. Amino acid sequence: CAWTPGQPEAFF.

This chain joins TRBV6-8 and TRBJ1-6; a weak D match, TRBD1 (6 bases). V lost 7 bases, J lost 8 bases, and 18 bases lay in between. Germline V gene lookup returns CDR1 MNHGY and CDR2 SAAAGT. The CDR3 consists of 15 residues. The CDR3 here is CASMLRWGADSPLHF. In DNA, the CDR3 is TGTGCCAGCATGTTGAGATGGGGGGCCGATTCACCCCTCCACTTT.

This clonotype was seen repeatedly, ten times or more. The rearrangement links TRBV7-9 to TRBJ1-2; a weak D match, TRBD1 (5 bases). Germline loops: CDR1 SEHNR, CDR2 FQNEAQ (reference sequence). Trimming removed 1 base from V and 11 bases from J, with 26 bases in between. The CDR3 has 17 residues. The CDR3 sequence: CASSLDGLEQGTSEYTF. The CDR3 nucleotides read TGTGCCAGCAGCTTAGACGGATTAGAGCAGGGTACCTCGGAGTACACCTTC.

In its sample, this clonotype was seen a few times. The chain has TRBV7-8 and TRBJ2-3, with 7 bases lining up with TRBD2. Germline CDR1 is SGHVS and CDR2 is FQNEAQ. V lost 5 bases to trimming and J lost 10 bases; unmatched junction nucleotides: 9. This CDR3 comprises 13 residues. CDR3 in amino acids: CASSLRTRRAQYF. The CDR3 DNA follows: TGTGCCAGCAGCCTTCGGACTAGGCGTGCGCAGTATTTT.

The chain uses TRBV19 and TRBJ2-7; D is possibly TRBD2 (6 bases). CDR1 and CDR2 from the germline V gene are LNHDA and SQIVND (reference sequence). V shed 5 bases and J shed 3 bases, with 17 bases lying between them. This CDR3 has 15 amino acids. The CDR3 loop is CASSPPLGEVYEQYF. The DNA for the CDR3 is TGTGCCAGTAGTCCCCCCTTGGGGGAGGTCTACGAGCAGTACTTC.

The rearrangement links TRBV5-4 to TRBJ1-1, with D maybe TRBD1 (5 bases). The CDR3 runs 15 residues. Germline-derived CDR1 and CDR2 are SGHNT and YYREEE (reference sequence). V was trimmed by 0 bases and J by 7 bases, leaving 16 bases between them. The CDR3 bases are TGTGCCAGCAGCTTGGCCCCAAAGGGGCGTGGTGAAGCTTTCTTT. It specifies CASSLAPKGRGEAFF.

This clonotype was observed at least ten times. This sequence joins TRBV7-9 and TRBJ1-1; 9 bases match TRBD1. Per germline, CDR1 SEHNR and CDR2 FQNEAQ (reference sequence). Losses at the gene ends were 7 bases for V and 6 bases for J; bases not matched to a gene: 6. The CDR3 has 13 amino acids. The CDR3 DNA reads TGTGCCAGCAAGGGACAGGGAGAGGCTGAAGCTTTCTTT. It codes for CASKGQGEAEAFF.

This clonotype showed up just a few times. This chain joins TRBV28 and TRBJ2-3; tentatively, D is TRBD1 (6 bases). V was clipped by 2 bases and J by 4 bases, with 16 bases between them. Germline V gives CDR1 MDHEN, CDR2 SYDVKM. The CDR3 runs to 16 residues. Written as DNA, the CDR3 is TGTGCCAGCAGTTTAATTCCAGGGGAGAACTCAGATACGCAGTATTTT. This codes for CASSLIPGENSDTQYF.